This is a list of T cell receptor beta chains from one sample in a study of cytomegalovirus exposure and HLA in healthy donors. Using immunoSEQ multiplex PCR, the repertoire was profiled, and TCRdb retains in-frame clones only, with some absent. The repertoire has more than 150,000 clones, 70% to 90% of them found once; the top ten carry roughly 9.3%. The sample comprised PBMCs. The receptor source for this set is a young man in good health and CMV-seropositive. CDR3s include the opening cysteine and the closing phenylalanine or tryptophan. A D gene is named only where the DNA matches it firmly. Not every row has a clone size; where given, it reads once, few, many or a size class.

D: NA; J: TRBJ2-7; size: NA; V: TRBV7-9; DNA: TGTGCCAGCAGCTTAGCCAGGGGGGTATACGAGCAGTACTTC; CDR3: CASSLARGVYEQYF
D: NA; J: TRBJ1-1; size: once; V: TRBV21-1; DNA: TGTGCCAGCAGCAAAGTTTTGGACTTTCCTGAAGCTTTCTTT; CDR3: CASSKVLDFPEAFF
D: TRBD1; J: TRBJ2-5; size: NA; V: TRBV18; DNA: TGTGCCAGCTCGCGGGACAGGGGGGAAGAGACCCAGTACTTC; CDR3: CASSRDRGEETQYF
D: TRBD1; J: TRBJ2-1; size: NA; V: TRBV30; DNA: TGTGCCACCTCCCGGGACAGGGGGACTGTAGGAAGATACAATGAGCAGTTCTTC; CDR3: CATSRDRGTVGRYNEQFF
D: NA; J: TRBJ2-5; size: NA; V: TRBV9; DNA: TGTGCCAGCAGCGATCGGGACTCGCCCCAAGAGACCCAGTACTTC; CDR3: CASSDRDSPQETQYF
D: TRBD1; J: TRBJ1-2; size: NA; V: TRBV6-5; DNA: TGTGCCAGCAGAAACCGGGACAGGGGTCGGGATGGCTACACCTTC; CDR3: CASRNRDRGRDGYTF
D: TRBD1; J: TRBJ2-7; size: NA; V: TRBV9; DNA: TGTGCCAGCAGCTCCGGAAACAGGGGGCGTAGGTACGAGCAGTACTTC; CDR3: CASSSGNRGRRYEQYF
D: NA; J: TRBJ2-3; size: NA; V: TRBV9; DNA: TGTGCCAGCAGCGTAGCCAGGGGAGAGGATACGCAGTATTTT; CDR3: CASSVARGEDTQYF
D: NA; J: TRBJ1-3; size: NA; V: TRBV5-1; DNA: TGCGCCAGCGCCCCGGGAGGGGGGCGAAACACCATATATTTT; CDR3: CASAPGGGRNTIYF
D: NA; J: TRBJ2-7; size: NA; V: TRBV11-3; DNA: TGTGCCAGCAGCTTAGTGAGTACAGGCGAGCAGTACTTC; CDR3: CASSLVSTGEQYF
D: NA; J: TRBJ1-1; size: NA; V: TRBV7-2; DNA: TGTGCCAGCACCCCCGGGGGGGGCGGATGGAACACTGAAGCTTTCTTT; CDR3: CASTPGGGGWNTEAFF
D: NA; J: TRBJ1-2; size: few; V: TRBV5-1; DNA: TGCGCCAGCAGCACGGAGTGGAATGGCTATGGCTACACCTTC; CDR3: CASSTEWNGYGYTF
D: NA; J: TRBJ2-7; size: NA; V: TRBV10-3; DNA: TGTGCCATCAGGGAGGGGGCCTTGCCTTACGAGCAGTACTTC; CDR3: CAIREGALPYEQYF
D: TRBD2; J: TRBJ2-1; size: NA; V: TRBV6-1; DNA: TGTGCCAGCAGTGTAACTAGCGGGGATTACAATGAGCAGTTCTTC; CDR3: CASSVTSGDYNEQFF
D: NA; J: TRBJ1-6; size: few; V: TRBV9; DNA: TGTGCCAGCAGCGTAGAGGACAGCCCCTCGGGCTCCTATAATTCACCCCTCCACTTT; CDR3: CASSVEDSPSGSYNSPLHF
D: NA; J: TRBJ2-7; size: NA; V: TRBV15; DNA: TGTGCCACCAGCCCTAGGGGCAGAAACTCCTACGAGCAGTACTTC; CDR3: CATSPRGRNSYEQYF
D: TRBD1; J: TRBJ2-5; size: NA; V: TRBV18; DNA: TGTGCCAGCTCACAACTGGACAGGCAAGAGACCCAGTACTTC; CDR3: CASSQLDRQETQYF
D: TRBD2; J: TRBJ2-5; size: NA; V: TRBV5-1; DNA: TGCGCCAGCAGCGCCGTAGCGGGGGGCCAAGAGACCCAGTACTTC; CDR3: CASSAVAGGQETQYF
D: NA; J: TRBJ1-1; size: NA; V: TRBV5-5; DNA: TGTGCCAGCAGCCGGGGTAGGTCCGCCATGAACACTGAAGCTTTCTTT; CDR3: CASSRGRSAMNTEAFF
D: NA; J: TRBJ1-5; size: few; V: TRBV23-1; DNA: TGCGCCAGCAGTCAACAGGGGTGGCAGCCCCAGCATTTT; CDR3: CASSQQGWQPQHF
D: TRBD1; J: TRBJ2-7; size: NA; V: TRBV5-6; DNA: TGTGCCAGCAGTCGACGGAGACAGGGTCTGACCTACGAGCAGTACTTC; CDR3: CASSRRRQGLTYEQYF
D: NA; J: TRBJ1-5; size: once; V: TRBV5-6; DNA: TGTGCCAGCAGCTTTGGGGGGGTGAGTCAGCCCCAGCATTTT; CDR3: CASSFGGVSQPQHF
D: TRBD2; J: TRBJ2-5; size: NA; V: TRBV5-1; DNA: TGCGCCAGCAGCTTCAGTCGAGCGGGGGAAGGGACCCAGTACTTC; CDR3: CASSFSRAGEGTQYF
D: TRBD2; J: TRBJ2-7; size: NA; V: TRBV28; DNA: TGTGCCAGCAGTTTAAAAGCGGGGGGGGGATCCTACGAGCAGTACTTC; CDR3: CASSLKAGGGSYEQYF
D: NA; J: TRBJ2-7; size: few; V: TRBV6-5; DNA: TGTGCCAGCAGTTACACAGGGAGCTACGAGCAGTACTTC; CDR3: CASSYTGSYEQYF
D: TRBD1; J: TRBJ1-5; size: NA; V: TRBV5-6; DNA: TGTGCCAGCAGCATTCGACAGGGAAAAGGTCAGCCCCAGCATTTT; CDR3: CASSIRQGKGQPQHF
D: NA; J: TRBJ1-1; size: few; V: TRBV7-9; DNA: TGTGCCAGCAGCCCGAAAGGGACACCGAACACTGAAGCTTTCTTT; CDR3: CASSPKGTPNTEAFF
D: TRBD1; J: TRBJ1-3; size: few; V: TRBV6-1; DNA: TGTGCCAGCAGCGGACAGGTAGATGGAAACACCATATATTTT; CDR3: CASSGQVDGNTIYF
D: NA; J: TRBJ2-7; size: NA; V: TRBV27; DNA: TGTGCCAGCAGACAAAATCCGACAGTCTCCTACGAGCAGTACTTC; CDR3: CASRQNPTVSYEQYF
D: TRBD2; J: TRBJ2-1; size: NA; V: TRBV29-1; DNA: TGCAGCGTTGAAGAAGTTAGCGGGGGGTTTTATGAGCAGTTCTTC; CDR3: CSVEEVSGGFYEQFF
D: NA; J: TRBJ1-4; size: NA; V: TRBV5-6; DNA: TGTACCAGCAGCTTGGTAACCGCGGCAACTAATGAAAAACTGTTTTTT; CDR3: CTSSLVTAATNEKLFF
D: NA; J: TRBJ1-3; size: NA; V: TRBV6-5; DNA: TGTGCCAGCAGTGGGAGGTCCGCGGGGAACACCATATATTTT; CDR3: CASSGRSAGNTIYF
D: TRBD1; J: TRBJ1-2; size: NA; V: TRBV4-1; DNA: TGCGCCAGCAGTCTAGACAGGGGAAGCTATGGCTACACCTTC; CDR3: CASSLDRGSYGYTF
D: TRBD1; J: TRBJ1-2; size: NA; V: TRBV18; DNA: TGTGCCAGCTCACGGGACAGGTTGGAGTATGGCTACACCTTC; CDR3: CASSRDRLEYGYTF
D: TRBD1; J: TRBJ1-4; size: NA; V: TRBV7-6; DNA: TGTGCCAGCAGACGCAGACAGGGGACCACTAATGAAAAACTGTTTTTT; CDR3: CASRRRQGTTNEKLFF
D: TRBD1; J: TRBJ1-1; size: NA; V: TRBV18; DNA: TGTGCCAGCTCACCATCAAAAGGGGGCAGTTCGAACACTGAAGCTTTCTTT; CDR3: CASSPSKGGSSNTEAFF
D: TRBD1; J: TRBJ1-4; size: NA; V: TRBV15; DNA: TGTGCCACCAGCACCCACAGGGGACCTAATGAAAAACTGTTTTTT; CDR3: CATSTHRGPNEKLFF
D: NA; J: TRBJ1-6; size: NA; V: TRBV6-5; DNA: TGTGCCAGCAGTTACTCAGCGGGGGACTCACCCCTCCACTTT; CDR3: CASSYSAGDSPLHF
D: NA; J: TRBJ1-1; size: NA; V: TRBV9; DNA: TGTGCCAGCAGGTCCGGGGGGGCAACTGAAGCTTTCTTT; CDR3: CASRSGGATEAFF
D: NA; J: TRBJ2-7; size: NA; V: TRBV5-4; DNA: TGTGCCAGCAGCTTGGCCACGGAGTACGAGCAGTACTTC; CDR3: CASSLATEYEQYF
D: NA; J: TRBJ2-1; size: NA; V: TRBV11-3; DNA: TGTGCCAGCAGCTTAGGCATCCGGGATAGCTGGGAAAGCTCCTACAATGAGCAGTTCTTC; CDR3: CASSLGIRDSWESSYNEQFF
D: TRBD1; J: TRBJ1-1; size: few; V: TRBV6-5; DNA: TGTGCCAGCAGTTACTCGTTTCAGGGGGCTACTGAAGCTTTCTTT; CDR3: CASSYSFQGATEAFF
D: TRBD2; J: TRBJ2-5; size: NA; V: TRBV27; DNA: TGTGCCAGCAGTTTAATAGCGGGGCCGATCCAAGAGACCCAGTACTTC; CDR3: CASSLIAGPIQETQYF
D: NA; J: TRBJ1-1; size: NA; V: TRBV4-1; DNA: TGCGCCAGCAGCCAAGGGGGGGTAGGGACTGAAGCATTCTTT; CDR3: CASSQGGVGTEAFF
D: TRBD2; J: TRBJ2-3; size: once; V: TRBV9; DNA: TGTGCCAGCAGCCCCGGGCTAGCGGCCTTAGATACGCAGTATTTT; CDR3: CASSPGLAALDTQYF
D: TRBD1; J: TRBJ2-7; size: once; V: TRBV7-8; DNA: TGTGCCAGCAGCTCCAACCGGGACAGAGAACACTTC; CDR3: CASSSNRDREHF